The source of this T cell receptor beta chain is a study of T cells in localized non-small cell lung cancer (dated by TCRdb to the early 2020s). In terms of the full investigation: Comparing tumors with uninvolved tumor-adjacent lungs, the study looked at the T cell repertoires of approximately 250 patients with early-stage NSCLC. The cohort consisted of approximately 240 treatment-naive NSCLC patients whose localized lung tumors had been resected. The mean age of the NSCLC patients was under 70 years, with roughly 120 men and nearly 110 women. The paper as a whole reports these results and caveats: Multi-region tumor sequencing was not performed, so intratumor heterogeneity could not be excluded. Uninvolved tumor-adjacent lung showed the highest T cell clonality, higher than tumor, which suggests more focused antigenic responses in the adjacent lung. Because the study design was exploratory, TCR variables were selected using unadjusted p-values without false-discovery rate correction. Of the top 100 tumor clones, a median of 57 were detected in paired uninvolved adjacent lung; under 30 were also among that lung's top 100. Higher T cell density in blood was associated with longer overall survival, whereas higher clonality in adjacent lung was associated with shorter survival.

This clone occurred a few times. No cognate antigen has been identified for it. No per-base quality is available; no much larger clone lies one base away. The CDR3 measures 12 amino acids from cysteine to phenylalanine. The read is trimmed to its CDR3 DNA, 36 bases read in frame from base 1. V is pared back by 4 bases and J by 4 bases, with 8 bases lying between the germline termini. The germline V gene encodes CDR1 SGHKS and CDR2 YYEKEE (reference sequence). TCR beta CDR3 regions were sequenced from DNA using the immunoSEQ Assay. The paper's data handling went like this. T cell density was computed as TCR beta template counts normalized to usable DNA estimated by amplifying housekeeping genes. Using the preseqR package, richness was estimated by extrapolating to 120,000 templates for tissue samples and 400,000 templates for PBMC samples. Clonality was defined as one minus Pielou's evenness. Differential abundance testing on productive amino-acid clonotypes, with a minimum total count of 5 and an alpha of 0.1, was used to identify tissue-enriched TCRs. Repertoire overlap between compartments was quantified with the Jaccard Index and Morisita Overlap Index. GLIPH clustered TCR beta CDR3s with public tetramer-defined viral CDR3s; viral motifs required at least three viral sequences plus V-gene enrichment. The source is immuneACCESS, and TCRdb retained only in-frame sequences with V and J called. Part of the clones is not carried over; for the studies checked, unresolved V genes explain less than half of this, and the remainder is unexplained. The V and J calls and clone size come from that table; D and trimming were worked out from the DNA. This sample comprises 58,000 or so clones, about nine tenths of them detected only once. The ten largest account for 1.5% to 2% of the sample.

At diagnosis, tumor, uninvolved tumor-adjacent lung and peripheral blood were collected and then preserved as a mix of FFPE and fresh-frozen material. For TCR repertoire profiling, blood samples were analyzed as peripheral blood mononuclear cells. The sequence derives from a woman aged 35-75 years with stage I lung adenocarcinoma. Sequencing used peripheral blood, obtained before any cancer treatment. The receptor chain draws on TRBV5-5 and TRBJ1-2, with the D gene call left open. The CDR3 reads CASSPDAYGYTF. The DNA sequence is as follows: TGTGCCAGCAGCCCGGACGCCTATGGCTACACCTTC.